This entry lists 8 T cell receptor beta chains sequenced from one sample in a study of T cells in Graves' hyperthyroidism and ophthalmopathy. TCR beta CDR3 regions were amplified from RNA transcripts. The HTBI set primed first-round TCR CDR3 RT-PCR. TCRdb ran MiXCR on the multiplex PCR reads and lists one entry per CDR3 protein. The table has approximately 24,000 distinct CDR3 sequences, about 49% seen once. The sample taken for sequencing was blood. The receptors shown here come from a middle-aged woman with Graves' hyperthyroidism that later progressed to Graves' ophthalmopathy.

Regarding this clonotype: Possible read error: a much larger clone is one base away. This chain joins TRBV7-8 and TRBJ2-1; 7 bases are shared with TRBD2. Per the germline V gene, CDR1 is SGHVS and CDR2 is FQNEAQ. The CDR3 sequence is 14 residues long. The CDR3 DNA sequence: TGTGCCAGCAGCCAAATGACTAGCTACAATGAGCAGCTCTTC. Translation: CASSQMTSYNEQLF.

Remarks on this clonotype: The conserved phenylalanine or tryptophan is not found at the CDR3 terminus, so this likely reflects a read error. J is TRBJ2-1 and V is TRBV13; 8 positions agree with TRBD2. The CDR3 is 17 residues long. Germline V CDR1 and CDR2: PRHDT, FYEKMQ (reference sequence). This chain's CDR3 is CTSSSSRASGRYNEQFS. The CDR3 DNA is TGTACCAGCAGCTCCTCCCGTGCTAGCGGGCGCTACAATGAGCAGTTCTCC.

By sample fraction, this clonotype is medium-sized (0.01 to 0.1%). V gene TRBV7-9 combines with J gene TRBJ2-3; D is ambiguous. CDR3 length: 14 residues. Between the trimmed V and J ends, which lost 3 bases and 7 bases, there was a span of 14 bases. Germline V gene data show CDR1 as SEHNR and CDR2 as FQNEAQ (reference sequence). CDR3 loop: CASSLGSDINTQYF. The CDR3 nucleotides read TGTGCCAGCAGCTTGGGTTCCGACATAAATACGCAGTATTTT.

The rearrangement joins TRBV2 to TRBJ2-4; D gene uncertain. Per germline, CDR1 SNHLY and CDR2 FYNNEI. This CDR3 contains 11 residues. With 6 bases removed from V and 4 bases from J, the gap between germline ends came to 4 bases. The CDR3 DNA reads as TGTGCCAGCAGAAAGAAAAACATTCAGTACTTC. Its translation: CASRKKNIQYF.

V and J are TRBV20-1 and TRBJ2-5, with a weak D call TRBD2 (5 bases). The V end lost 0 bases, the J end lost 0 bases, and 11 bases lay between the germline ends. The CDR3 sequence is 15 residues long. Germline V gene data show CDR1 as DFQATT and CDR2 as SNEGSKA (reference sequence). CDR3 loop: CSARDLSGDQETQYF. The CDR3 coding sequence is TGCAGTGCTAGAGATCTGAGCGGAGACCAAGAGACCCAGTACTTC.

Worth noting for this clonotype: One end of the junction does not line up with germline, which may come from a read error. CDR3 nucleotides: TGTACCAGCACATTAGCGTGTTTAACCGGGGAGCTGTTTTTT. Translating it yields CTSTLACLTGELFF. J is TRBJ2-2 and V is TRBV12-3 or TRBV12-4; perhaps TRBD2 as D (5 bases). The CDR3 has 14 amino acids.

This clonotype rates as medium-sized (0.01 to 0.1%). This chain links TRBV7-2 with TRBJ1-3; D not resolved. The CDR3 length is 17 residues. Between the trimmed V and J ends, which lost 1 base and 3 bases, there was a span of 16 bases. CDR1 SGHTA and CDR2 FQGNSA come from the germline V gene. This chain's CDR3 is CASSLVGASTLGNTIYF. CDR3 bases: TGTGCCAGCAGCTTAGTCGGCGCATCCACGCTTGGAAACACCATATATTTT.

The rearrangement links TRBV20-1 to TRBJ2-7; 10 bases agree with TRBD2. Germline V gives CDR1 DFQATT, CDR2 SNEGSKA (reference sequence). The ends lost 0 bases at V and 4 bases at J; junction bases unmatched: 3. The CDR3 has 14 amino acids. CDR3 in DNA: TGCAGTGCTAGAGATCCTAGCGGGAGATACGAGCAGTACTTC. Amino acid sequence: CSARDPSGRYEQYF.